This TCR beta chain appears in the sequencing data of a study of blood T cell repertoires in COVID-19. Either two negative PCRs, clearance, or symptom resolution qualified Cohort 3 donors as recovered. Germline loops: CDR1 GTSNPN, CDR2 SVGIG (reference sequence). Losses at the gene ends were 3 bases for V and 4 bases for J; bases not matched to a gene: 10. The CDR3 extends over 15 amino acids. Sequencing was performed with immunoSEQ multiplex PCR; in TCRdb, only in-frame clones are kept and a portion is missing. The profile shows under 200,000 clones, over 75% of them singletons. The receptor was isolated from a woman in her forties or fifties who had recovered from COVID-19. The chain uses TRBV30 and TRBJ2-5; 8 bases align to TRBD1. Specimen: PBMCs or T cells enriched from blood (not recorded which). DNA of the CDR3: TGTGCCTGGAGGACGACAGGGGCTCGGAGAGAGACCCAGTACTTC. Translation gives CAWRTTGARRETQYF.